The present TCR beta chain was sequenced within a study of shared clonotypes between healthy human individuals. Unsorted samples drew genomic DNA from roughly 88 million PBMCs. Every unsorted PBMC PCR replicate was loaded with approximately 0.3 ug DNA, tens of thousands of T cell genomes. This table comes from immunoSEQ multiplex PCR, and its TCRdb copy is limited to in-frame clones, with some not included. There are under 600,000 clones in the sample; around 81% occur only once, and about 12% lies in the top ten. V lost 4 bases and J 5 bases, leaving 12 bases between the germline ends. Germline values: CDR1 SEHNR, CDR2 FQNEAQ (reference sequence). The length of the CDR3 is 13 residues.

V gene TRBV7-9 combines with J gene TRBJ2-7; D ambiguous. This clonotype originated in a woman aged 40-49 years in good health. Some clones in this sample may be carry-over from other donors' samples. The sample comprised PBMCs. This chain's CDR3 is CASSSGPRDEQYF. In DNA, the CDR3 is TGTGCCAGCAGCTCCGGCCCCCGCGACGAGCAGTACTTC.